Each of the 32 T cell receptor beta chains below was sequenced from the same sample in a study of identical twins listed by TCRdb under 2016. Preparation of the library involved 5' RACE. The sequencer was an Illumina HiSeq 2000. TCRdb trimmed public reads at Q25 via fastp, called clones via MiXCR and kept in-frame beta chains. CDR3 protein duplicates are merged, each entry listing the most common genes and DNA. This sample gives some 1,600,000 distinct CDR3 sequences in total; around a third of them show up just once. The ten largest clones capture 0.27% of the sample. The sequenced material came from cord blood. These TCRs come from a newborn girl in good health.

The chain joins TRBV28 to TRBJ1-1; no definite D call. Germline V CDR1 and CDR2: MDHEN, SYDVKM. The CDR3 totals 15 residues. The V and J ends lost 2 bases and 1 base respectively, with 11 bases between them. In DNA form, the CDR3 reads TGTGCCAGCAGTTTACGCCGGATAGCGAACACTGAAGCTTTCTTT. Its protein product is CASSLRRIANTEAFF. The whole variable domain, remainder taken from reference TRBV28 and TRBJ1-1, is DVKVTQSSRYLVKRTGEKVFLECVQDMDHENMFWYRQDPGLGLRLIYFSYDVKMKEKGDIPEGYSVSREKKERFSLILESASTNQTSMYLCASSLRRIANTEAFFGQGTRLTVV.

The chain couples TRBV5-1 to TRBJ2-7; the match to TRBD2 covers 9 bases. V shed 3 bases and J 0 bases; nucleotides not matched to a gene: 7. CDR3 length: 16 residues. Germline CDR1 and CDR2: SGHRS and YFSETQ. The CDR3 loop is CASSSRGGRASYEQYF. The CDR3 region has the DNA TGCGCCAGCAGCTCCCGGGGCGGGAGGGCCTCCTACGAGCAGTACTTC. Together with reference TRBV5-1 and TRBJ2-7, the CDR3 gives the full variable domain: KAGVTQTPRYLIKTRGQQVTLSCSPISGHRSVSWYQQTPGQGLQFLFEYFSETQRNKGNFPGRFSGRQFSNSRSEMNVSTLELGDSALYLCASSSRGGRASYEQYFGPGTRLTVT.

This clonotype has a handful of counts. The chain couples TRBV21-1 to TRBJ1-1; the table's D call TRBD1 went unverified against the DNA. TRBV21-1 has pseudogene status. The CDR3 sequence is 17 residues long. CDR3 nucleotides: TGTGCCAGCAGCAATCCCCCCCTCGACCGAGAGAACACTGAAGCTTTCTTT. It yields the protein CASSNPPLDRENTEAFF.

This clonotype was observed a handful of times. The CDR3 nucleotides are TGTGCCAGCAGTTTAGGGGGCCAGCGTAGCAATCAGCCCCAGCATTTT. It is translated as CASSLGGQRSNQPQHF. V gene TRBV12-3 or TRBV12-4 combines with J gene TRBJ1-5, with a possible D match to TRBD1 (5 bases). This CDR3 spans 16 amino acids. Between the trimmed V and J ends, which lost 1 base and 0 bases, there was a span of 10 bases.

V usage is TRBV3-1 and J usage is TRBJ2-4, with TRBD2 as a possible D gene (6 bases). The assigned J gene may be wrong: the sequence end matches TRBJ2-7 better. Germline CDR1 LGHDT, CDR2 YNNKEL (reference sequence). The CDR3 totals 14 residues. CDR3 DNA: TGTGCCAGCAGCCAATGCGGGGCTAGGGGCGAGCAGTACTTC. Its protein product is CASSQCGARGEQYF.

The chain combines TRBV24-1 with TRBJ1-1; D is perhaps TRBD1 (5 bases). V was shortened by 0 bases and J by 2 bases, with 15 bases between the two germline ends. The length of the CDR3 is 17 residues. Germline values: CDR1 KGHDR, CDR2 SFDVKD. CDR3 in amino acids: CATSDLRGDQDNTEAFF. CDR3 in DNA: TGTGCCACCAGTGATTTGCGGGGGGATCAGGATAACACTGAAGCTTTCTTT.

J is TRBJ2-7 and V is TRBV4-1, with D hard to call. Trimming took off 0 bases at V and 2 bases at J, with 14 bases between the two ends. The CDR3 length is 16 residues. CDR1 and CDR2 from the germline V gene are MGHRA and YSYEKL. The CDR3 region is CASSQERLTIPYEQYF. CDR3 DNA sequence: TGCGCCAGCAGCCAAGAAAGGCTGACAATTCCCTACGAGCAGTACTTC.

J is TRBJ2-7 and V is TRBV28; D may correspond to TRBD1 or TRBD2 (6 bases each). Trimming took 6 bases from V and 3 from J, leaving 21 bases between them. The CDR3 extends over 16 amino acids. Germline-derived CDR1 and CDR2 are MDHEN and SYDVKM. CDR3 residues: CASSQGTSGAVYEQYF. DNA of the CDR3: TGTGCCAGCAGCCAGGGCACCTCGGGGGCGGTCTACGAGCAGTACTTC.

The chain links TRBV29-1 to TRBJ1-1, with 12 bases matching TRBD1. Germline values: CDR1 SQVTM, CDR2 ANQGSEA. J gave up 3 bases and V 5 bases, and 4 bases lay outside the gene matches. This CDR3 contains 14 residues. CDR3 amino acids: CSVRGQGADTEAFF. CDR3 nucleotides: TGCAGCGTTAGGGGACAGGGGGCGGACACTGAAGCTTTCTTT.

On this clonotype: One end of the junction is discordant with germline, which a read error may explain. The chain is built from TRBV4-2 and TRBJ2-4; D unclear. Germline assignment: CDR1 LGHNA and CDR2 YNFKEQ. This CDR3 has 13 residues. The CDR3 nucleotides are TGTGCCAGCAGCCCACGTCTAAACCCCGGGCCACACTTC. It encodes CASSPRLNPGPHF.

This clonotype was observed a few times. The gene calls are TRBV29-1 and TRBJ1-1, with D unresolved. There are 13 residues in the CDR3. Germline V gene sequence: CDR1 SQVTM, CDR2 ANQGSEA. The V end lost 6 bases, the J end lost 0 bases, and 11 bases lay between the germline ends. The CDR3 DNA reads TGCAGCGTAAGACTACATATGAACACTGAAGCTTTCTTT. It encodes CSVRLHMNTEAFF.

Concerning this clonotype: A read error may explain this, as a much larger clone is one base away. The rearrangement links TRBV7-2 to TRBJ2-5; the D is unclear. The DNA end favors TRBJ2-1, so the J call may be wrong. CDR3 length: 15 amino acids. Germline lookup yields CDR1 SGHTA and CDR2 FQGNSA. The CDR3 here is CASSQNPRIQETQFF. Here the CDR3 DNA reads TGTGCCAGCAGCCAAAATCCGCGGATACAAGAGACCCAGTTCTTC.

This clonotype was picked up a small number of times. The chain couples TRBV12-3 or TRBV12-4 to TRBJ1-5; TRBD1 might be the D (5 bases). This CDR3 comprises 15 residues. V lost 7 bases to trimming and J lost 0 bases, with 13 bases between them. The CDR3 reads CASTVGRDSNQPQHF. CDR3 DNA: TGTGCCAGCACCGTGGGACGTGATAGCAATCAGCCCCAGCATTTT.

The rearrangement joins TRBV5-1 to TRBJ2-5; 8 bases are a match to TRBD2. CDR3 length: 15 amino acids. V gave up 1 base and J gave up 5 bases; unmatched junction bases: 7. Germline V gene sequence: CDR1 SGHRS, CDR2 YFSETQ. The CDR3 region has the DNA TGCGCCAGCAGCTTGTTGCGAGCGGGGGTGGAGACCCAGTACTTC. Its translation: CASSLLRAGVETQYF. The full variable domain, in which reference TRBV5-1 and TRBJ2-5 provide the parts outside the CDR3, is KAGVTQTPRYLIKTRGQQVTLSCSPISGHRSVSWYQQTPGQGLQFLFEYFSETQRNKGNFPGRFSGRQFSNSRSEMNVSTLELGDSALYLCASSLLRAGVETQYFGPGTRLLVL.

The chain has TRBV12-3 or TRBV12-4 and TRBJ1-1, with D possibly matching TRBD1 (5 bases). The V end lost 5 bases, the J end lost 4 bases, and 11 bases lay between the germline ends. This CDR3 region has 13 residues. CDR3 sequence (DNA): TGTGCCAGCAGTCCCGACAGTATCACTGAAGCTTTCTTT. Its protein product is CASSPDSITEAFF.

This clonotype turned up a few times. The rearrangement joins TRBV5-1 to TRBJ2-7, with D tentatively TRBD1 (6 bases). Trimming shortened V by 4 bases and J by 1 base, and 18 bases separated the two germline ends. Germline CDR1 SGHRS, CDR2 YFSETQ. The CDR3 is made up of 16 amino acids. Written as DNA, the CDR3 is TGCGCCAGCAGCCCGATACGGACAGATTTTTCCTACGAGCAGTACTTC. Protein: CASSPIRTDFSYEQYF.

This chain joins TRBV6-1 and TRBJ2-3; D is unresolved. V lost 2 bases and J lost 1, with 7 bases in between. The CDR3 is 14 amino acids. Germline loops: CDR1 MNHNS, CDR2 SASEGT. The CDR3 loop is CASSEYRGTDTQYF. The CDR3 coding sequence is TGTGCCAGCAGTGAATACCGGGGCACAGATACGCAGTATTTT.

This chain joins TRBV10-3 and TRBJ2-5; D unclear. Trimming shortened V by 2 bases and J by 3 bases, and 7 bases separated the two germline ends. Germline values: CDR1 ENHRY, CDR2 SYGVKD. The CDR3 has 13 amino acids. The CDR3 coding sequence is TGTGCCATCAGTGAGGCGGCTGAAGAGACCCAGTACTTC. It yields the protein CAISEAAEETQYF.

In this sample, this clonotype turned up a few times. The chain recombines TRBV28 with TRBJ2-5, with TRBD1 matching 7 bases. CDR1 is MDHEN and CDR2 is SYDVKM in the germline V gene. The CDR3 is made up of 15 amino acids. V shed 1 base, J shed 4 bases, and the junction held 6 bases outside the gene matches. CDR3 region: CASSLFLPGGETQYF. The CDR3 DNA follows: TGTGCCAGCAGTTTATTCCTCCCAGGGGGAGAGACCCAGTACTTC.

Only one count was recorded for this clonotype. The V and J genes are TRBV7-6 and TRBJ2-2; weak D call: TRBD2 (5 bases). V was pared by 5 bases and J by 1 base, with 17 bases between. This CDR3 has 17 residues. Germline V gene sequence: CDR1 SGHVS, CDR2 FNYEAQ. CDR3 DNA sequence: TGTGCCAGCAGCCCACACAAATTGGACTGGAACACCGGGGAGCTGTTTTTT. Its translation: CASSPHKLDWNTGELFF. Full variable domain (outside the CDR3, taken from reference TRBV7-6 and TRBJ2-2): GAGVSQSPRYKVTKRGQDVALRCDPISGHVSLYWYRQALGQGPEFLTYFNYEAQQDKSGLPNDRFSAERPEGSISTLTIQRTEQRDSAMYRCASSPHKLDWNTGELFFGEGSRLTVL.

The gene calls are TRBV20-1 and TRBJ2-1; D is perhaps TRBD1 (6 bases). V lost 5 bases and J lost 6, with 11 bases in between. In germline, CDR1 is DFQATT, CDR2 SNEGSKA (reference sequence). The CDR3 runs 12 residues. The DNA of the CDR3 is TGCAGTGCTGCTACAGGGTTCAATGAGCAGTTCTTC. Its translation is CSAATGFNEQFF.

The chain's CDR3 is CASSPARLAVSNEQFF. The CDR3 DNA reads TGTGCCAGCAGCCCCGCCCGGCTAGCGGTGAGCAATGAGCAGTTCTTC. J is TRBJ2-1 and V is TRBV4-2, with TRBD2 identical over 7 bases. Germline trimming cut 4 bases from V and 6 bases from J; bases unmatched to any gene: 12. The CDR3 has 16 amino acids. The V gene's germline CDR1 is LGHNA and CDR2 YNFKEQ.

V gene TRBV21-1 combines with J gene TRBJ1-2; TRBD1, the table's D call, lacks a check against the DNA. TRBV21-1 counts as a pseudogene. This CDR3 contains 15 residues. CDR3: CASSARDSVSYGYTF. CDR3 DNA: TGTGCCAGCAGCGCTCGGGACAGTGTGAGCTATGGCTACACCTTC.

The V and J genes are TRBV3-1 and TRBJ1-1; 11 positions agree with TRBD1. This CDR3 region has 13 residues. Trimming cost V 5 bases and J 7 bases; bases outside gene matches: 3. Germline lookup yields CDR1 LGHDT and CDR2 YNNKEL (reference sequence). The CDR3, as DNA: TGTGCCAGCAGCGCCGGGACAGGGGGTGAAGCTTTCTTT. Translated, it gives CASSAGTGGEAFF.

J is TRBJ2-7 and V is TRBV7-2; 7 nucleotides line up with TRBD1. Germline V gene data show CDR1 as SGHTA and CDR2 as FQGNSA. V shed 5 bases and J 0 bases; nucleotides not matched to a gene: 10. The CDR3 contains 16 residues. The CDR3 nucleotides read TGTGCCAGCAGCCGGCAACAGGGGTACCCCTCCTACGAGCAGTACTTC. Translated, it gives CASSRQQGYPSYEQYF.

The genes are TRBV3-1 and TRBJ2-3; D is undetermined. This CDR3 has 13 amino acids. Deletions cut 5 bases from V and 9 bases from J, with 15 bases between. The germline CDR1 and CDR2 sequences are LGHDT and YNNKEL (reference sequence). As DNA, the CDR3 is TGTGCCAGCAGCACCCAATCAATTGAAACGCAGTATTTT. Translated, it gives CASSTQSIETQYF.

This chain joins TRBV7-9 and TRBJ1-2; weak D call: TRBD1 (5 bases). The CDR3 is 13 residues long. Germline V lookup: CDR1 SEHNR, CDR2 FQNEAQ (reference sequence). V was pared by 8 bases and J by 5 bases, with 15 bases between. In nucleotides, the CDR3 is TGTGCCAGCGCACCGGGACTCTCTTATGGCTACACCTTC. It yields the protein CASAPGLSYGYTF.

This clonotype was seen more than once but under ten times. V gene TRBV10-3 combines with J gene TRBJ2-3; 8 bases agree with TRBD2. Germline values: CDR1 ENHRY, CDR2 SYGVKD. This CDR3 is built from 14 residues. J gave up 4 bases and V 4 bases, and 4 bases lay outside the gene matches. The DNA for the CDR3 is TGTGCCATCAGTGCAGTGGGACTAGCAGATACGCAGTATTTT. Its protein is CAISAVGLADTQYF.

The chain links TRBV20-1 to TRBJ1-5, with TRBD1 matching 8 bases. V shed 0 bases and J 3 bases; nucleotides not matched to a gene: 16. The germline gives CDR1 DFQATT, CDR2 SNEGSKA (reference sequence). The CDR3 totals 19 residues. The CDR3 nucleotides are TGCAGTGCTAGAGATCGGGTTAACCGGACAGGGCCCCCCAATCAGCCCCAGCATTTT. Its translation is CSARDRVNRTGPPNQPQHF.

CDR3 DNA: TGCGCCAGCAGCTTGAGGGGGCTTGCAGGAGAGACCCAGTACTTC. This encodes CASSLRGLAGETQYF. The chain links TRBV5-1 to TRBJ2-5; TRBD1 matches at 7 bases. The junction had 7 bases not matched to a gene; V was cut back by 1 base and J by 4 bases. Germline-derived CDR1 and CDR2 are SGHRS and YFSETQ. This CDR3 has 15 amino acids.

This clonotype was detected many times. This chain connects TRBV4-2 to TRBJ2-7; D perhaps matches TRBD2 (5 bases). The CDR3 spans 16 residues. From germline, CDR1 is LGHNA and CDR2 YNFKEQ. With 0 bases removed from V and 3 bases from J, the gap between germline ends came to 15 bases. As DNA, the CDR3 is TGTGCCAGCAGCCAAGATCCGGCGGGTCGTTACTACGAGCAGTACTTC. Translating it yields CASSQDPAGRYYEQYF.

This chain links TRBV7-9 with TRBJ1-1, with D maybe TRBD1 (6 bases). Germline CDR1 SEHNR, CDR2 FQNEAQ (reference sequence). This CDR3 region has 17 residues. Trimming took 2 bases from V and 4 from J, leaving 20 bases between them. CDR3 residues: CASSLSDYREKSTEAFF. The CDR3 DNA reads as TGTGCCAGCAGCTTATCGGATTACAGGGAAAAAAGCACTGAAGCTTTCTTT. Looking up the rest from reference TRBV7-9 and TRBJ1-1 gives the full variable domain: DTGVSQNPRHKITKRGQNVTFRCDPISEHNRLYWYRQTLGQGPEFLTYFQNEAQLEKSRLLSDRFSAERPKGSFSTLEIQRTEQGDSAMYLCASSLSDYREKSTEAFFGQGTRLTVV.